The source of this TCR delta chain is a study of γδ T cells in repeated Plasmodium falciparum infection. Study at large: Four controlled malaria infections with P. falciparum NF54 spanned about 23 months. Some Malian samples span acute malaria episodes; others come from no-transmission periods. General observations from the study: Waves of new clonotype selection appeared after repeated controlled infections in Vdelta2-negative, largely Vdelta1+, gammadelta T cells.

TCRdb re-called clones from the multiplex PCR reads via CATT. In the table there are some 100,000 delta-chain clones, more than 1.4% of which are singletons. Vgamma9/Vdelta2+ and Vdelta2-negative gammadelta T cells were flow-sorted from PBMC for bulk sequencing. This CDR3 region has 19 residues. Germline loops: CDR1 TSWWSYY, CDR2 QGS. The J segment lost 11 bases and the V segment lost 1 base, leaving 19 bases of the junction unmatched. This clone was seen more than once but under ten times. Its antigen is currently unknown. The sample comprised gamma-delta T cells from blood. The TCR sequence derives from a pool of human donors (malaria-infected and uninfected, not separated). The chain is built from TRDV1 and TRDJ1, with 13 nucleotides matching TRDD3. The CDR3 DNA sequence: TGTGCTCTTGGGGAACGTATCCTTTTGTACTGGGGGATACGGGGAGAGCTCATCTTT. Translated: CALGERILLYWGIRGELIF.